The sequence of this T cell receptor beta chain was determined in a study of blood T cells in healthy people across ages (dated by TCRdb to between 2014 and 2017). With regard to the full study: In model experiments, template switching captured roughly one uniquely barcoded TCR beta cDNA molecule for every two T cells. The donors were divided into four age groups: young (average approximately 15 years), middle-aged (over 35), aged (about 62) and long-lived (roughly 88). Age-related changes in TCR beta repertoire diversity were measured in the study by deep sequencing normalized with unique cDNA molecular identifiers. Using the same blood draw, the study looked at two additional independent replicas of 1 million unique cDNA reads for two donors, one aged 18 to 30 and the other aged 80 or older. The study at large found these results: Compared with the aged group, the long-lived group had more naive CD4+ T cells, fewer expanded clones and increased TCR diversity, suggesting age selection. Estimates of total diversity based on one million sequenced T cells were regarded as lower bounds and as underestimates. There was a strong correlation between observed TCR beta diversity and the percentage of naive T cells measured by flow cytometry. Observed TCR beta diversity per million T cells fell roughly linearly with age, and a significant reduction was already apparent by age around 40. The CMV infection status of donors was not known, potentially confounding age-related changes in expanded clonotypes. Because profiling used bulk unsorted PBMCs, naive and antigen-experienced compartments could not be compared conclusively.

This clonotype was observed a handful of times. The antigen this receptor binds is unknown. Base qualities were left out, and no much larger clone turns up one base away. Donors were roughly 40 systemically healthy Caucasian individuals from Russia aged 6 to 90 years. Each donor gave around 9.8 milliliters of peripheral blood, collected into EDTA-treated Vacutainer tubes. PBMCs were isolated by Ficoll-Paque density-gradient centrifugation, with at least 6 million obtained per sample. Total RNA was extracted from PBMCs with Trizol reagent, with at least 6 micrograms obtained per sample. For every donor, flow cytometry on a PBMC aliquot measured the percentage of naive CD45RAhigh/CD27high T cells. Receptors were amplified or captured by 5' RACE. The sequencer was an Illumina HiSeq 2500. A second PCR of about 6 to 11 cycles was performed with a sample-barcoded 5' primer and a J-beta primer mix. Each TCR beta cDNA molecule received a unique molecular identifier from a template-switch 5' adaptor carrying 12 random nucleotides. At least 2.5 million CDR3-containing paired-end reads were obtained from each sample. The Mint cDNA synthesis kit, primed by a TRBC-specific oligonucleotide, was used to synthesize first-strand cDNA from all RNA. Following uracil-DNA glycosylase treatment, a first 18-cycle PCR with universal primers M1SS and BC2_uni_R was performed on all cDNA. On the authors' methods: Each sample was normalized by randomly selecting 1 million high-quality reads, each carrying a distinct molecular identifier. Instead of being binned into consensus sequences, reads with shared molecular identifiers were discarded. CDR3 identification, clonotype clustering and error correction used MiTCR with a Q25 quality threshold and the strictest error-elimination algorithm. A nonparametric unseen species model using Euler transformation provided a lower-bound estimate of total TCR beta diversity. TCRdb trimmed the raw reads at Q25, called clones with MiXCR and kept productive beta chains. CDR3 protein sequences are deduplicated, and each keeps its most common genes and DNA. These V and J calls rely on TCRdb rather than the paper's analysis. Within this sample are under 1,100,000 distinct CDR3 sequences, with roughly 24% of them counted one time only. The ten largest make up approximately 0.7% of the sample.

The same data also went into a second study, on T cells of mothers and their children. As the second paper documents: The donors were nine systemically healthy Caucasian individuals, made up of three mothers and their six children. cDNA synthesis used all of the extracted RNA, with 1.5 ug of RNA in each 15 ul reaction. Sample barcodes and 2-4 random nucleotides were added via the M1S primer in the second PCR. Each mother yielded over 9.5 million TCR beta CDR3 reads and each child 2.5 million to 3 million reads. Thymic selection shapes the output of TCR recombination in a similar way in related and unrelated pairs, and inherited differences have a minor effect. Normalized repertoire overlap was always found to be slightly, but never significantly, higher in related mother-child pairs than in unrelated mother-child pairs. No persistent microchimeric T cell clones were detected, at a sensitivity of roughly 100 clones per million clonotypes. To look for features that set related mother-child pairs apart from unrelated individuals, the researchers ran deep NGS to compare the TCR beta repertoires of mothers and children. The mean age was roughly 36 +/- 4 years for the mothers and roughly 11 +/- 4 years for the children. After adapters were ligated using NEBNext reagents, the libraries underwent 100+100 nt paired-end sequencing on an Illumina HiSeq 2000. To prevent cross-contamination, the mother and child libraries were prepared a month apart and were sequenced in separate runs. Each donor had between roughly 450,000 and 2,300,000 distinct TCR beta clonotypes identified. Naive TCR beta clonotypes were estimated from low-frequency clonotypes matched to each donor's FACS-determined naive share, without sorting.

This TCR was sampled from a girl aged 2 to 10 in good health. Input material: blood.

The CDR3 amino acid sequence is: CASSLGVMEYNEQFF. The DNA sequence is as follows: TGCGCCAGCAGCTTGGGGGTGATGGAGTACAATGAGCAGTTCTTC. The chain uses TRBV5-1 and TRBJ2-5, with the D gene not clear enough to name. The DNA end favors TRBJ2-1, so the J call may be wrong. CDR1 and CDR2, looked up from the germline V gene, are SGHRS and YFSETQ. From the cysteine through the phenylalanine, the CDR3 covers 15 amino acids. Left in the record is the CDR3 DNA by itself, 45 bases read in frame from the first base.